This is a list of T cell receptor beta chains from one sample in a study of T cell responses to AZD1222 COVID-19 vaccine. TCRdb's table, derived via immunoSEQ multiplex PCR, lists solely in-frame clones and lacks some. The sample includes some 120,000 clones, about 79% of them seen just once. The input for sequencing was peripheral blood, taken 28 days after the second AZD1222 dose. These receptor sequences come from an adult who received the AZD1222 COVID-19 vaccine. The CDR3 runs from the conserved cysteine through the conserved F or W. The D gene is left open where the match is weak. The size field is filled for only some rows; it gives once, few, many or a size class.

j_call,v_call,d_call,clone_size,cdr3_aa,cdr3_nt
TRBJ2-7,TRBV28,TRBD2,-,CASSLSGGGYEQYF,TGTGCCAGCAGTTTATCGGGGGGAGGCTACGAGCAGTACTTC
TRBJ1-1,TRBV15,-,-,CATSRAEGVGTEAFF,TGTGCCACCAGCAGAGCGGAGGGAGTGGGAACTGAAGCTTTCTTT
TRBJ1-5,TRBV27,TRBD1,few,CASSTGTGGGQPQHF,TGTGCCAGCAGTACAGGGACAGGGGGCGGGCAGCCCCAGCATTTT
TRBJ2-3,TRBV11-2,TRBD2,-,CASSLDLGGGGTDTQYF,TGTGCCAGCAGCTTAGATTTGGGCGGGGGGGGAACAGATACGCAGTATTTT
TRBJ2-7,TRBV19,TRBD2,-,CATRTSGSYEQYF,TGTGCCACCCGGACTAGCGGGTCCTACGAGCAGTACTTC
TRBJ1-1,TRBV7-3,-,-,CATGLGQNTEAFF,TGTGCCACTGGATTGGGGCAGAACACTGAAGCTTTCTTT
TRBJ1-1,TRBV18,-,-,CASSPLPGTAPEAFF,TGTGCCAGCTCACCACTTCCAGGTACGGCCCCTGAAGCTTTCTTT
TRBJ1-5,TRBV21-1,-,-,CASSKEGREQPQHF,TGTGCCAGCAGCAAAGAGGGCAGGGAGCAGCCCCAGCATTTT
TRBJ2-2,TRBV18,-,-,CASSPSRGPTGSGELFF,TGTGCCAGCTCACCCTCGCGGGGCCCAACCGGCTCCGGGGAGCTGTTTTTT
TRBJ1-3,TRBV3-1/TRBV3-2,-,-,CASSRRNSGNTIYF,TGTGCCAGCAGCCGGAGGAACTCTGGAAACACCATATATTTT
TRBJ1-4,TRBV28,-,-,CASRIGLILFF,TGTGCCAGCAGGATAGGATTAATCCTGTTTTTT
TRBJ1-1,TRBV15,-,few,CATSRDMNTEAFF,TGTGCCACCAGCAGAGACATGAACACTGAAGCTTTCTTT
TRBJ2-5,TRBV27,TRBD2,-,CASSFAGTREGTQYF,TGTGCCAGCAGTTTCGCCGGGACTAGGGAGGGGACCCAGTACTTC
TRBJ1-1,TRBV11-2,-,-,CASSLTRSYTEAFF,TGTGCCAGCAGCTTAACCAGAAGTTACACTGAAGCTTTCTTT
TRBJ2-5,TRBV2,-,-,CASSENQETQYF,TGTGCCAGCAGTGAAAACCAAGAGACCCAGTACTTC
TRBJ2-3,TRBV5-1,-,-,CASSLGLGHDTQYF,TGCGCCAGCAGCTTGGGGCTGGGGCATGATACGCAGTATTTT
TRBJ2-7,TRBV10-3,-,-,CAISDSGEQYF,TGTGCCATCAGTGATAGCGGCGAGCAGTACTTC
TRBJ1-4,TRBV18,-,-,CASSPGRPATNEKLFF,TGTGCCAGCTCACCGGGCCGACCAGCAACTAATGAAAAACTGTTTTTT
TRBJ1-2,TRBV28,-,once,CASSLDPQAGEGRGYTF,TGTGCCAGCAGTTTAGACCCTCAGGCAGGGGAAGGCCGTGGCTACACCTTC
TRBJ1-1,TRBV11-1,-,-,CASSLGWVGGTEAFF,TGTGCCAGCAGCTTAGGCTGGGTCGGCGGGACTGAAGCTTTCTTT
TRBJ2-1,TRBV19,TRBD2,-,CASSMRAGGRNEQFF,TGTGCCAGTAGTATGAGAGCGGGGGGCCGGAATGAGCAGTTCTTC
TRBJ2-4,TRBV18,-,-,CASSPSRVDIQYF,TGTGCCAGCTCACCAAGCAGGGTTGACATTCAGTACTTC
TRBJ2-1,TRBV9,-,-,CASSVDVEQFF,TGTGCCAGCAGCGTAGACGTTGAGCAGTTCTTC
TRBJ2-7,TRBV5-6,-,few,CASSYRDAGLGQYF,TGTGCCAGCAGTTACCGGGACGCGGGCCTCGGGCAGTACTTC
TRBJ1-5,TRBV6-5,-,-,CASRAGRNQPQHF,TGTGCCAGCAGGGCAGGGCGAAATCAGCCCCAGCATTTT
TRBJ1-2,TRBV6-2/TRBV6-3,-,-,CASSSRTENYGYTF,TGTGCCAGCAGTTCCAGGACGGAGAACTATGGCTACACCTTC
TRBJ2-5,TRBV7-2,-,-,CASSRTGTQVGTQYF,TGTGCCAGCAGCAGAACCGGGACCCAAGTGGGGACCCAGTACTTC
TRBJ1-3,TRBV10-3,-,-,CATLPATGTGNTIYF,TGTGCCACCCTGCCTGCTACAGGTACTGGAAACACCATATATTTT
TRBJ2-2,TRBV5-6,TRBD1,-,CASSLGQGNTGELFF,TGTGCCAGCAGCTTGGGACAGGGGAACACCGGGGAGCTGTTTTTT
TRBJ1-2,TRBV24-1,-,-,CATSDPGVNYGYTF,TGTGCCACCAGTGATCCAGGGGTTAACTATGGCTACACCTTC
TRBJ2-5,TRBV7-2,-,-,CASGLETQYF,TGTGCCAGCGGACTGGAGACCCAGTACTTC
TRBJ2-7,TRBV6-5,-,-,CASSYSLPGTYEQYF,TGTGCCAGCAGTTACTCTCTACCGGGTACCTACGAGCAGTACTTC
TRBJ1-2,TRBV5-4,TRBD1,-,CASSEGRLRQGGFYGYTF,TGTGCCAGCAGCGAAGGCAGACTGAGACAGGGAGGCTTCTATGGCTACACCTTC
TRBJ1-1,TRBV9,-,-,CASSASRDGLLAFF,TGTGCCAGCAGCGCTTCCCGGGACGGGTTGTTAGCTTTCTTT
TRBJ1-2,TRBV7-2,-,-,CASSLAADGYTF,TGTGCCAGCAGCTTAGCGGCGGATGGCTACACCTTC
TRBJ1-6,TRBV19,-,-,CASSMGGNWNSPLHF,TGTGCCAGTAGTATGGGGGGAAACTGGAATTCACCCCTCCACTTT
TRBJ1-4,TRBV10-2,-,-,CASSESEEKLFF,TGCGCCAGCAGTGAGTCAGAAGAAAAACTGTTTTTT
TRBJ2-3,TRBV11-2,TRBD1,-,CASSLEWTGEDTQYF,TGTGCCAGCAGCTTAGAATGGACAGGGGAAGATACGCAGTATTTT
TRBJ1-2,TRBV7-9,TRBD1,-,CASSQDRVGGYTF,TGTGCCAGCAGCCAGGACAGGGTCGGGGGCTACACCTTC
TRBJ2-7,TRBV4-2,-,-,CASSQQGISYEQYF,TGTGCCAGCAGCCAGCAGGGGATATCCTACGAGCAGTACTTC
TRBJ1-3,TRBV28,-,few,CASRPGASGNTIYF,TGTGCCAGCAGGCCGGGTGCCTCTGGAAACACCATATATTTT
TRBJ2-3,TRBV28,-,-,CASSSQGYTDTQYF,TGTGCCAGCAGCTCTCAGGGTTACACAGATACGCAGTATTTT
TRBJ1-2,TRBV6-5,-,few,CASSYSGGLGYTF,TGTGCCAGCAGTTACTCGGGGGGCTTGGGCTACACCTTC
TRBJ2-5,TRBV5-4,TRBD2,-,CASSLRTSGQETQYF,TGTGCCAGCAGCCTGCGGACTAGCGGGCAAGAGACCCAGTACTTC
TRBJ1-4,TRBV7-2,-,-,CASSSKVTFNEKLFF,TGTGCCAGCAGCTCAAAGGTCACTTTTAATGAAAAACTGTTTTTT
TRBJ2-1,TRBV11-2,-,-,CASSPPPFSSYNEQFF,TGTGCCAGCAGCCCCCCGCCATTTAGCTCCTACAATGAGCAGTTCTTC
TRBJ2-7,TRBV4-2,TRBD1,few,CASSQDQQGQAYEQYF,TGTGCCAGCAGCCAAGATCAACAGGGGCAAGCCTACGAGCAGTACTTC
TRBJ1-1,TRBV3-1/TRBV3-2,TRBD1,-,CASSPDRGQRAFF,TGTGCCAGCAGCCCAGACAGGGGCCAGAGAGCTTTCTTT
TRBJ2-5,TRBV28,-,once,CASSFLRGQETQYF,TGTGCCAGCAGTTTCTTGAGAGGACAAGAGACCCAGTACTTC
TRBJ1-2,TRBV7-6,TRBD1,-,CASSLGVARGGRGYTF,TGTGCCAGCAGCTTAGGGGTCGCCAGGGGGGGACGTGGCTACACCTTC
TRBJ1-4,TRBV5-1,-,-,CASSWTHSTNEKLFF,TGCGCCAGCAGCTGGACTCACTCAACTAATGAAAAACTGTTTTTT
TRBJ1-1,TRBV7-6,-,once,CASSPEAIRGTEAFF,TGTGCCAGCAGCCCAGAGGCAATTCGTGGAACTGAAGCTTTCTTT
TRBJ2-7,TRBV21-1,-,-,CASSKNPGDTPGEQYF,TGTGCCAGCAGCAAAAATCCCGGGGACACACCGGGGGAGCAGTACTTC
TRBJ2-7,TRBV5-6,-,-,CASSLTWDEQYF,TGTGCCAGCAGCTTGACGTGGGACGAGCAGTACTTC
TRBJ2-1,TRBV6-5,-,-,CASSLTSPTYNEQFF,TGTGCCAGCAGTTTAACTAGCCCAACCTACAATGAGCAGTTCTTC